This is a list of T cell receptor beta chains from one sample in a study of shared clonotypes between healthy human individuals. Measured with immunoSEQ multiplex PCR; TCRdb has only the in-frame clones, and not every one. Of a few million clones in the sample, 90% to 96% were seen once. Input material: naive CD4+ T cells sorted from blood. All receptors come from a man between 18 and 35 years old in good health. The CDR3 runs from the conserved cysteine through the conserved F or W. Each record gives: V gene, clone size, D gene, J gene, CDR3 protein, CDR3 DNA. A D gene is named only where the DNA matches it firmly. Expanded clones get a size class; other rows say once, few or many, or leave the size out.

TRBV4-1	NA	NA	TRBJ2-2	CASSQGTGRGTTGELFF	TGCGCCAGCAGCCAAGGGACAGGGAGGGGAACCACCGGGGAGCTGTTTTTT
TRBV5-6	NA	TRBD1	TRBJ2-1	CASSLGDRDNEQFF	TGTGCCAGCAGCTTGGGGGACAGGGACAATGAGCAGTTCTTC
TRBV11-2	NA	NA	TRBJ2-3	CASSLEGVRTDTQYF	TGTGCCAGCAGCTTAGAAGGGGTACGCACAGATACGCAGTATTTT
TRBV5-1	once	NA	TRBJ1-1	CASSLAGQNTEAFF	TGCGCCAGCAGCTTGGCAGGGCAGAACACTGAAGCTTTCTTT
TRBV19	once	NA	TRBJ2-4	CASSMIRDGVAKNIQYF	TGTGCCAGTAGTATGATTCGGGACGGCGTCGCCAAAAACATTCAGTACTTC
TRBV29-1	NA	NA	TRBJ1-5	CSVGEPNQPQHF	TGCAGCGTGGGGGAGCCTAATCAGCCCCAGCATTTT
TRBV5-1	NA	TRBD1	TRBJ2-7	CASSTGDRYEQYF	TGCGCCAGCAGTACAGGGGATCGCTACGAGCAGTACTTC
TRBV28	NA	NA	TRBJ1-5	CASNGNSNQPQHF	TGTGCCAGCAATGGGAATAGCAATCAGCCCCAGCATTTT
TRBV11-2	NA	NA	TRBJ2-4	CASSLGQLVREVKNIQYF	TGTGCCAGCAGCTTAGGACAGTTGGTCAGGGAGGTGAAAAACATTCAGTACTTC
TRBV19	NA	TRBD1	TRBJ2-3	CASSASDRGQTDTQYF	TGTGCCAGTAGTGCATCGGACAGGGGGCAGACAGATACGCAGTATTTT
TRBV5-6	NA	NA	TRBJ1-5	CASSGGTLVGQPQHF	TGTGCCAGCAGCGGCGGGACGTTGGTAGGGCAGCCCCAGCATTTT
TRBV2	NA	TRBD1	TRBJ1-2	CASREQGIANYGYTF	TGTGCCAGCAGGGAACAGGGGATAGCTAACTATGGCTACACCTTC
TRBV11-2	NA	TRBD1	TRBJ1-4	CASSLGGTALEKLFF	TGTGCCAGCAGCTTAGGCGGGACAGCCCTGGAAAAACTGTTTTTT
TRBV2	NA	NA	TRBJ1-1	CASSEGVWENTEAFF	TGTGCCAGCAGTGAGGGGGTATGGGAAAACACTGAAGCTTTCTTT
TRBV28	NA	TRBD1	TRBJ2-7	CASSWAGQGLKQYF	TGTGCCAGCAGTTGGGCGGGACAGGGCCTTAAGCAGTACTTC
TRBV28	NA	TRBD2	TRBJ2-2	CASSLVQGLSNTGELFF	TGTGCCAGCAGTTTGGTGCAGGGACTATCGAACACCGGGGAGCTGTTTTTT
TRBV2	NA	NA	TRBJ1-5	CASSVKEGNQPQHF	TGTGCCAGCAGTGTGAAGGAGGGCAATCAGCCCCAGCATTTT
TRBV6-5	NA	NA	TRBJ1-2	CASSRASYGYTF	TGTGCCAGTTCGAGGGCAAGCTATGGCTACACCTTC
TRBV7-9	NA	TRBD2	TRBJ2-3	CASSSYGGDTQYF	TGTGCCAGCAGCTCGTACGGGGGGGATACGCAGTATTTT
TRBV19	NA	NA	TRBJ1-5	CASSGGDTNSNQPQHF	TGTGCCAGTAGTGGGGGGGACACCAATAGCAATCAGCCCCAGCATTTT
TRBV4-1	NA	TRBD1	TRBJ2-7	CASSPWDSPYEQYF	TGCGCCAGCAGCCCCTGGGACAGCCCCTACGAGCAGTACTTC
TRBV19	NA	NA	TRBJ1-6	CASRGGQKGSPLHF	TGTGCCAGCCGAGGAGGACAGAAGGGTTCACCCCTCCACTTT
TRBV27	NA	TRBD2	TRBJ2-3	CASRPRGGTDTQYF	TGTGCCAGCCGCCCACGGGGGGGCACAGATACGCAGTATTTT
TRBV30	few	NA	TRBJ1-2	CAWEGGNYGYTF	TGTGCCTGGGAGGGGGGAAACTATGGCTACACCTTC
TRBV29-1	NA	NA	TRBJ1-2	CSVVPPDRTLGYTF	TGCAGCGTTGTTCCCCCCGACAGGACCTTGGGCTACACCTTC
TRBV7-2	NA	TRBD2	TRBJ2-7	CASSPHLPTAGGEQYF	TGTGCCAGCAGCCCCCATCTGCCTACGGCGGGAGGGGAGCAGTACTTC
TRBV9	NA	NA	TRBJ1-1	CASSRGGLNTEAFF	TGTGCCAGCAGCCGTGGGGGGTTGAACACTGAAGCTTTCTTT
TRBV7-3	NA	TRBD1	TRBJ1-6	CASSLTGQYNSPLHF	TGTGCCAGCAGCTTAACGGGACAGTATAATTCACCCCTCCACTTT
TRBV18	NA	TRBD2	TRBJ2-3	CASSPPGLAGADTQYF	TGTGCCAGCTCACCACCGGGACTAGCGGGCGCGGATACGCAGTATTTT
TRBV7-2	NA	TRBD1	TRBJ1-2	CASSNTPGQGLGGYTF	TGTGCCAGCAGCAACACACCGGGACAGGGTTTGGGTGGCTACACCTTC
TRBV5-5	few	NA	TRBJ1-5	CASSLEGGGNQPQHF	TGTGCCAGCAGCTTGGAAGGTGGGGGCAATCAGCCCCAGCATTTT
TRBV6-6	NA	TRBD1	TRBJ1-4	CASRPGQGSEKLFF	TGTGCCAGCAGACCGGGACAGGGTTCTGAAAAACTGTTTTTT
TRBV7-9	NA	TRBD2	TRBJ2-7	CASSLAGSGGYEQYF	TGTGCCAGCAGCTTAGCGGGTAGCGGGGGCTACGAGCAGTACTTC
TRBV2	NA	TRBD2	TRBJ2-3	CASRLAGGSTDTQYF	TGTGCCAGCAGGTTAGCGGGAGGGAGCACAGATACGCAGTATTTT
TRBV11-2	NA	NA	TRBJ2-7	CASSLDSWKHYEQYF	TGTGCCAGCAGCTTGGACTCTTGGAAACACTACGAGCAGTACTTC
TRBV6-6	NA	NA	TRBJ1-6	CASSYKESSYNSPLHF	TGTGCCAGCAGTTACAAGGAAAGCTCCTATAATTCACCCCTCCACTTT
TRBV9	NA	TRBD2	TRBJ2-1	CASSLTLAGGPWEQFF	TGTGCCAGCAGCTTAACGCTAGCGGGGGGCCCATGGGAGCAGTTCTTC
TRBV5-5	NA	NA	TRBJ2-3	CASSFSATHTDTQYF	TGTGCCAGCAGCTTCTCTGCTACACACACAGATACGCAGTATTTT
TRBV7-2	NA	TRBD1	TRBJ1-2	CASSFRDSVGYTF	TGTGCCAGCAGCTTCCGGGACAGCGTTGGCTACACCTTC
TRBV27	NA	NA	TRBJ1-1	CASSLRRVGTEAFF	TGTGCCAGCAGCCTCCGTAGGGTGGGGACTGAAGCTTTCTTT
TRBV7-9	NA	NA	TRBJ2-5	CASSLVQGPQETQYF	TGTGCCAGCAGCTTGGTGCAGGGACCCCAAGAGACCCAGTACTTC